This T cell receptor (beta chain) comes out of a study of blood T cell repertoires in COVID-19. Study-level background: Samples representing acute and convalescent COVID-19 were sourced from the United States, Italy and Spain. PBMCs, B-cell-depleted T cells, or T cells were the source of the cDNA or gDNA that made up the material.

Study processing details: Scientists estimated how many nucleated cells there were by amplifying reference gene primers. The repertoire was sequenced with immunoSEQ multiplex PCR; TCRdb's copy has only in-frame clones and lacks some. V and J calls and clone size are copied from that table; D and trimming were computed from the DNA. The table has approximately 410,000 clones, around 86% seen once. This clone came up once. The CDR3 totals 16 residues. Trimming shortened V by 1 base and J by 0 bases, and 10 bases separated the two germline ends. In germline, CDR1 is LNHDA, CDR2 SQIVND (reference sequence).

The origin of this receptor is a woman between 25 and 40 years old with active or convalescent COVID-19. Sequencing used peripheral blood. This rearrangement joins TRBV19 to TRBJ1-3; D remains unclear. CDR3 sequence (DNA): TGTGCCAGTAGTATAGGGGAGGACGTCTCTGGAAACACCATATATTTT. Its translation is CASSIGEDVSGNTIYF.